This entry describes one TCR beta chain. V shed 5 bases and J 7 bases; nucleotides not matched to a gene: 7. This CDR3 contains 15 residues. Germline-derived CDR1 and CDR2 are SGHKS and YYEKEE (reference sequence). These data are taken from a study of T cell responses to AZD1222 COVID-19 vaccine. The table came from immunoSEQ multiplex PCR; TCRdb's copy has only in-frame clones and leaves some out. This sample yields around 150,000 clones, of which about 93% are seen a single time; 1.3% belongs to the top ten. The input for sequencing was peripheral blood, taken on day 0 of AZD1222 vaccination. The chain recombines TRBV5-5 with TRBJ2-1; 12 bases match TRBD1. The clonotype originates from an adult in good health. The CDR3 loop reads CASRSGQGAYNEQFF. The DNA for the CDR3 is TGTGCCAGCAGATCGGGACAGGGGGCGTATAATGAGCAGTTCTTC.